This TCR beta chain was sequenced for a study of blood T cell repertoires in COVID-19. Participants had their cohort set by participant-reported clinical history. The CDR3 covers 12 residues. Deletions cut 6 bases from V and 9 bases from J, with 12 bases between. Produced via immunoSEQ multiplex PCR; TCRdb's table is partial and in-frame only. The sample shows more than 300,000 clones, roughly nine tenths of them seen only once. The clonotype comes from a woman in her 30s who had recovered from COVID-19. The sequencing sample was made of PBMCs or T cells enriched from blood (not recorded which). The chain carries TRBV12-3 or TRBV12-4 and TRBJ2-1; a weak D match, TRBD1 (6 bases). The CDR3 loop is CASRRTDSEQFF. In nucleotides, the CDR3 is TGTGCCAGCAGGAGGACAGATAGTGAGCAGTTCTTC.